Given below is one T cell receptor (beta chain) in context. What it binds is unknown. This CDR3 has 15 amino acids. CDR1 is WNHNN, CDR2 SYGVQD, per germline (reference sequence). V was clipped by 8 bases and J by 2 bases, with 16 bases between them. Pooling of second doses given at about 4 or about 12 weeks was done. This sample was included in a study of T cell responses to AZD1222 COVID-19 vaccine. Study-wide results and limits: Spike-specific TCR breadth and depth went up after people got two AZD1222 doses. Researchers took repertoire samples only after the peak T cell response had come. Donors were largely white British and mainly female; clonal diversity was possibly underestimated.

Method: immunoSEQ multiplex PCR; TCRdb's copy keeps in-frame clones and lacks some. The sample consists of about 100,000 clones, about 90% of them appearing once. The TCR comes from an adult who received the AZD1222 COVID-19 vaccine. This specimen was peripheral blood, taken 28 days after the second AZD1222 dose. This chain joins TRBV10-1 and TRBJ1-5, with D unclear. CDR3 sequence reads: CASGYWIKGNQPQHF. The CDR3 bases are TGCGCCAGCGGCTACTGGATTAAGGGCAATCAGCCCCAGCATTTT.